The 12 T cell receptor beta chains listed next were all sequenced from one sample in a study of control samples from healthy donors and cancer patients. Clones were read by immunoSEQ multiplex PCR, and TCRdb kept only the in-frame ones, dropping some. Of fewer than 95,000 clones detected, about nine tenths appear once; the ten largest clones hold approximately 14%. Sequencing used blood. The receptor source for this set is a man under 40 in good health.

The J gene is TRBJ1-1, the V gene TRBV28, with D hard to call. CDR1 is MDHEN, CDR2 SYDVKM, per germline. There are 14 residues in the CDR3. The V end lost 3 bases, the J end lost 1 base, and 9 bases lay between the germline ends. DNA of the CDR3: TGTGCCAGCAGTTTTGAAGTTCCGAACACTGAAGCTTTCTTT. It yields the protein CASSFEVPNTEAFF.

The chain joins TRBV7-2 to TRBJ2-3; 9 nucleotides line up with TRBD2. Germline-derived CDR1 and CDR2 are SGHTA and FQGNSA. Trimming at V came to 5 bases and at J to 2 bases, leaving 5 bases not matched to a gene. The CDR3 is 15 amino acids. The CDR3 DNA reads as TGTGCCAGCAGCCCTAGCGGGGACTTCACAGATACGCAGTATTTT. It specifies CASSPSGDFTDTQYF.

This sequence joins TRBV2 and TRBJ2-3; TRBD2 aligns across 9 bases. This CDR3 comprises 13 residues. Losses at the gene ends were 11 bases for V and 1 base for J; bases not matched to a gene: 4. Per the germline V gene, CDR1 is SNHLY and CDR2 is FYNNEI. Written as DNA, the CDR3 is TGTGCCTTCCGGACTAGCGGCACAGATACGCAGTATTTT. It encodes CAFRTSGTDTQYF.

This clone was seen only once. In the same sample, other DNA sequences code for this CDR3. J is TRBJ1-5 and V is TRBV12-3 or TRBV12-4; D ambiguous. The V gene lost 4 bases and the J gene lost 2 bases, with 3 bases spanning the gap. CDR3 length: 12 amino acids. The CDR3 is CASSWGNQPQHF. CDR3 in DNA: TGTGCCAGCAGTTGGGGCAATCAGCCCCAGCATTTT.

The chain couples TRBV5-8 to TRBJ2-2; 8 bases agree with TRBD2. CDR1 is SGHTS, CDR2 YDEGEE, per germline. Trimming took 3 bases from V and 7 from J; bases not matched to a gene: 5. The CDR3 runs 14 residues. The CDR3 is CASSWVAGLGELFF. CDR3 sequence (DNA): TGTGCCAGCAGCTGGGTAGCGGGACTCGGGGAGCTGTTTTTT.

The rearrangement links TRBV10-3 to TRBJ1-3; D may be TRBD1 (6 bases). With 0 bases removed from V and 8 bases from J, the gap between germline ends came to 14 bases. Germline V CDR1 and CDR2: ENHRY, SYGVKD. CDR3 length equals 15 residues. The CDR3: CAISESGGGVYTIYF. CDR3 nucleotides: TGTGCCATCAGTGAGTCAGGAGGGGGAGTATACACCATATATTTT.

V gene TRBV28 combines with J gene TRBJ1-4, with 8 bases that match TRBD1. The CDR3 totals 13 residues. The ends lost 6 bases at V and 8 bases at J; junction bases unmatched: 5. The germline gives CDR1 MDHEN, CDR2 SYDVKM. As DNA, the CDR3 is TGTGCCAGCAGCCAGGGGGCGGAGGAAAAACTGTTTTTT. Its translation is CASSQGAEEKLFF.

The chain links TRBV9 to TRBJ2-7; D unresolved. The J call could be wrong; TRBJ2-1 is a better fit for the DNA end. CDR1 is SGDLS and CDR2 is YYNGEE in the germline V gene. This CDR3 spans 13 amino acids. CDR3 sequence reads: CASSVGSYNEQFF. The CDR3 bases are TGTGCCAGCAGCGTAGGTTCCTACAATGAGCAGTTCTTC.

The gene calls are TRBV15 and TRBJ2-1; a weak D match, TRBD1 (6 bases). Per germline, CDR1 LNHNV and CDR2 YYDKDF (reference sequence). Between the trimmed V and J ends, which lost 3 bases and 2 bases, there was a span of 14 bases. The CDR3 contains 16 residues. The DNA of the CDR3 is TGTGCCACCAGCAGGACGTCTACAGGGACCTACAATGAGCAGTTCTTC. Its protein is CATSRTSTGTYNEQFF.

The chain uses TRBV29-1 and TRBJ2-2; 14 bases fit TRBD2. V was pared by 4 bases and J by 6 bases, with 10 bases of the junction left unmatched. CDR1 is SQVTM and CDR2 is ANQGSEA in the germline V gene. The CDR3 has 17 residues. The CDR3 is CSVGGTGTSGSAGELFF. CDR3 coding DNA: TGCAGCGTTGGGGGAACCGGGACTAGCGGGAGTGCCGGGGAGCTGTTTTTT.

The chain joins TRBV5-4 to TRBJ1-4; D might be TRBD1 (6 bases). The V end was cut by 3 bases, the J end by 2 bases, with 11 bases between. This CDR3 has 15 amino acids. CDR1 and CDR2 from the germline V gene are SGHNT and YYREEE (reference sequence). DNA for the CDR3: TGTGCCAGCAGCTCTACAGGGACGACTAATGAAAAACTGTTTTTT. Protein product: CASSSTGTTNEKLFF.

V usage is TRBV28 and J usage is TRBJ2-5; 10 bases match TRBD1. The CDR3 is 16 residues long. Per the germline V gene, CDR1 is MDHEN and CDR2 is SYDVKM. Losses at the gene ends were 6 bases for V and 7 bases for J; bases not matched to a gene: 14. The CDR3 DNA reads as TGTGCCAGCAGCCTCCCCGGGACAGGGGATATTGGGACCCAGTACTTC. It specifies CASSLPGTGDIGTQYF.